Following are 17 T cell receptor beta chains from one sample sequenced in a study of tumor-infiltrating lymphocytes in primary liver carcinoma. It was unsorted whole blood that yielded blood RNA, and germline DNA was also extracted. A primer matching the constant region was used to make TCR beta cDNA from 450 to 500 ng of total RNA. Researchers made the TCR beta libraries by running three nested multiplex PCR rounds with slightly modified ARM-PCR. Use of TRBV1-TRBV30 forward primers with a C-beta reverse primer characterized the first two PCR rounds, which lasted about 10 cycles each. TCRdb passed the multiplex PCR reads through MiXCR, listing each CDR3 protein once. There are approximately 310,000 distinct CDR3 sequences in the sample; over 55% occur only once, and around 9.5% lies in the top ten. Sequences were obtained from peripheral blood. All receptors derive from a man in his forties or fifties with primary liver carcinoma and hepatitis B virus infection.

Concerning this clonotype itself: A much larger clone sits a single nucleotide away, making a read error possible. The genes are TRBV10-3 and TRBJ1-5; 12 bases agree with TRBD1. The CDR3 sequence is 16 residues long. Germline values: CDR1 ENHRY, CDR2 SYGVKD. The CDR3 DNA follows: TGTGCCATCAGTGAGGGGACAGGGGGCGGCAATCAGCCCCTGCATTTT. Encoded protein: CAISEGTGGGNQPLHF.

Concerning this clonotype itself: Since a much larger clone is just one base distant, this may be a read error. The J gene is TRBJ2-1, the V gene TRBV7-8; no clear D gene. CDR1 and CDR2 from the germline V gene are SGHVS and FQNEAQ. This CDR3 region has 13 residues. CDR3 protein: CASTLRSVNEQFF. The CDR3 DNA is TGTGCCAGCACCTTAAGATCGGTCAATGAGCAGTTCTTC. The full variable domain, in which reference TRBV7-8 and TRBJ2-1 provide the parts outside the CDR3, is GAGVSQSPRYKVAKRGQDVALRCDPISGHVSLFWYQQALGQGPEFLTYFQNEAQLDKSGLPSDRFFAERPEGSVSTLKIQRTQQEDSAVYLCASTLRSVNEQFFGPGTRLTVL.

This clonotype came up a few times. This likely comes from a read error, as the CDR3 has no conserved phenylalanine or tryptophan at its end. Because the CDR3's place on the DNA is in doubt, the DNA is left out and the CDR3 is given as listed by TCRdb. This sequence joins TRBV11-2 and TRBJ2-1; the D call of TRBD1 is as the table states it, not checked on the DNA. The CDR3 region is 12 residues in length, termini included. The germline V gene encodes CDR1 SGHAT and CDR2 FQNNGV. The CDR3 is CASSTGLDEHFL.

A note on this clonotype: At one of its ends the junction is not consistent with the germline gene, which may arise from a read error. The V gene is TRBV11-2, the J gene TRBJ2-4; a possible D gene is TRBD1 (6 bases). The CDR3 runs to 14 residues. Germline V gene lookup returns CDR1 SGHAT and CDR2 FQNNGV. The CDR3 nucleotides read TGTGCCAGCAGCATAGAAGGGACAAGTTTTATTGAGTACTTC. Protein sequence: CASSIEGTSFIEYF.

This clonotype turned up a few times. A much larger clone differs from this one at a single base, so this may be a read error. This chain connects TRBV11-3 to TRBJ2-7; 7 nucleotides agree with TRBD1. The CDR3 covers 13 residues. Germline V CDR1 and CDR2: SGHNT, YENEEA. The trim removed 4 bases at V and 3 bases at J, leaving 3 bases unmatched. The CDR3, as DNA: TGTGCCAGCAGCTGGGACAGAGTCTACGAGCAGTACTTC. Its protein is CASSWDRVYEQYF.

A note on this clonotype: Sequence at one end of the junction differs from germline and may be a read error. V gene TRBV11-2 combines with J gene TRBJ2-3; 7 bases agree with TRBD1. The CDR3 spans 14 residues. The germline gives CDR1 SGHAT, CDR2 FQNNGV. CDR3 amino acids: CVSNLGGSADTQYF. CDR3 nucleotide sequence: TGTGTCAGCAACTTAGGGGGCAGCGCAGATACGCAGTATTTT.

On this clonotype: The junction differs from germline at one of its ends, possibly a read error. The rearrangement joins TRBV11-1 to TRBJ2-6; D possibly corresponds to TRBD1 (5 bases). Germline V CDR1 and CDR2: SGHAT, FQDESV (reference sequence). This CDR3 contains 18 residues. CDR3 sequence: CASSGAPGHISGASVLTF. The CDR3 coding sequence is TGTGCCAGCAGCGGGGCTCCAGGCCATATCTCTGGGGCCAGCGTCCTGACTTTC.

This clonotype was counted a few times. This sequence joins TRBV10-2 and TRBJ1-2; 7 positions agree with TRBD1. Germline V gives CDR1 WSHSY, CDR2 SAAADI. V shed 6 bases and J 2 bases; nucleotides not matched to a gene: 3. This CDR3 spans 13 amino acids. The CDR3, as DNA: TGCGCCAGCAGCCCGGGACAGAACTATGGCTACACCTTC. Protein sequence: CASSPGQNYGYTF.

This clonotype appeared many times. The chain carries TRBV5-6 and TRBJ2-2; no clear D gene. Germline CDR1 is SGHDT and CDR2 is YYEEEE. The CDR3 consists of 13 residues. V shed 8 bases and J shed 0 bases, with 8 bases lying between them. The CDR3 bases are TGTGCCAGTATTTTGACGAACACCGGGGAGCTGTTTTTT. It translates to CASILTNTGELFF.

Points on this clonotype: At one of its ends the junction is not consistent with the germline gene, which may arise from a read error. V gene TRBV5-1 combines with J gene TRBJ2-1; possible D gene TRBD2, 6 bases. Germline V gene sequence: CDR1 SGHRS, CDR2 YFSETQ. The CDR3 consists of 13 residues. The DNA of the CDR3 is TGCGCAAGCAGACGGGACTCCGAAAGTGAGCAGTTCTTC. It encodes CASRRDSESEQFF.

Worth noting for this clonotype: One junction end does not reproduce the germline sequence, and a read error may be involved. The chain links TRBV6-2 or TRBV6-3 to TRBJ2-5, with D perhaps TRBD2 (6 bases). The CDR3 runs to 13 residues. CDR1 MNHEY and CDR2 SVGEGT come from the germline V gene. CDR3 sequence reads: CASSYSARGTRYF. The CDR3 DNA reads TGTGCCAGTAGTTACTCGGCCCGGGGGACCCGGTACTTC.

This chain joins TRBV11-3 and TRBJ2-1; 11 nucleotides align to TRBD2. Germline lookup yields CDR1 SGHNT and CDR2 YENEEA. The CDR3 runs to 16 residues. CDR3 nucleotide sequence: TGTGTCGGCAGCTTAGGGCTACTAGCGGGAGATGCTGAGCAGTTCTTC. This translates into CVGSLGLLAGDAEQFF.

This clonotype was seen only a few times. Given a much more abundant clone one base away, this may be a read error. This sequence joins TRBV6-6 and TRBJ1-1, with 9 bases lining up with TRBD1. The CDR3 runs 12 residues. CDR1 MNHNY and CDR2 SVGAGI come from the germline V gene (reference sequence). Written as DNA, the CDR3 is TGTGCCAGCAATTACTCAGGACAGGGGGCTTTCTTT. Encoded protein: CASNYSGQGAFF.

This clonotype was observed a handful of times. Since a much larger clone is just one base distant, this may be a read error. The chain links TRBV29-1 to TRBJ1-2, with D unresolved. Germline assignment: CDR1 SQVTM and CDR2 ANQGSEA. The CDR3 runs to 13 residues. Trimming cost V 7 bases and J 4 bases, with 16 bases left between them. The CDR3 DNA reads TGCAGCGCGCCCCTCGTGGATAGCTATGGCTACACCTTC. The encoded protein is CSAPLVDSYGYTF. The variable domain in full, completed from reference TRBV29-1 and TRBJ1-2, reads SAVISQKPSRDICQRGTSLTIQCQVDSQVTMMFWYRQQPGQSLTLIATANQGSEATYESGFVIDKFPISRPNLTFSTLTVSNMSPEDSSIYLCSAPLVDSYGYTFGSGTRLTVV.

In its sample, this clonotype was seen once. The germline gene is not matched at one end of the junction; a read error may be the cause. J is TRBJ2-5 and V is TRBV6-5; a weak D match, TRBD2 (5 bases). The CDR3 has 15 residues. Per the germline V gene, CDR1 is MNHEY and CDR2 is SVGAGI. The CDR3 region has the DNA TGTACCAGGAGTTACTCGACTATTAGTAAAGAGACCCAGTACTTC. Its protein product is CTRSYSTISKETQYF.

About this clonotype itself: One base away lies a much larger clone, so this may be a sequencing read error. V usage is TRBV6-1 and J usage is TRBJ1-1; 9 nucleotides match TRBD1. The V gene's germline CDR1 is MNHNS and CDR2 SASEGT. The junction had 15 bases not matched to a gene; V was cut back by 11 bases and J by 5 bases. CDR3 size: 15 residues. CDR3 region: CAGPRGRTGDTEAFF. The DNA for the CDR3 is TGTGCCGGCCCTCGTGGCAGGACAGGGGATACTGAAGCTTTCTTT.

As regards this clonotype: This may stem from a read error, because a much larger clone lies one nucleotide away. The genes are TRBV6-1 and TRBJ1-1, with TRBD1 as a possible D gene (5 bases). CDR1 is MNHNS, CDR2 SASEGT, per germline. The CDR3 runs 12 residues. CDR3 amino acids: CVSSETGRRAFF. DNA of the CDR3: TGTGTCAGCAGTGAGACGGGGCGGAGGGCTTTCTTT.